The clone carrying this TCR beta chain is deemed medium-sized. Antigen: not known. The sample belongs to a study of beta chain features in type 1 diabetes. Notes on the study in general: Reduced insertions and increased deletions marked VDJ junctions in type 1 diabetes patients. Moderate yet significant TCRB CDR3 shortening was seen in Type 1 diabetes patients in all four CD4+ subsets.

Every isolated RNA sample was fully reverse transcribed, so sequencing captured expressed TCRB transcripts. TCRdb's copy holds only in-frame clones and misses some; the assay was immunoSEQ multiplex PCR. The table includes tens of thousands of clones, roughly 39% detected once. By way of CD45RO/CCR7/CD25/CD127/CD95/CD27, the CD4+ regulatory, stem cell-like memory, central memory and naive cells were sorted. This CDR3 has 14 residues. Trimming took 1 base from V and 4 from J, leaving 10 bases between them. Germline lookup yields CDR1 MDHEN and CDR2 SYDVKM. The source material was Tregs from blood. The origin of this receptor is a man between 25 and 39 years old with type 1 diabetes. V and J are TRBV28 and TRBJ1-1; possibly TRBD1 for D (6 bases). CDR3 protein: CASSLYDRPTEAFF. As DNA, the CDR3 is TGTGCCAGCAGTTTATATGACAGGCCCACTGAAGCTTTCTTT.